The next 30 T cell receptor beta chains were all read from a single sample in a study of blood T cells in healthy people across ages. Then a second PCR, running roughly 7 to 11 cycles, was carried out with a sample-barcoded 5' primer and a J-beta primer mix. TCRdb re-analysed the 5' RACE reads in MiXCR, keeping a single row per CDR3 protein. The table shows 600,000 to 850,000 distinct CDR3 sequences, with approximately 43% occurring only once. The material sequenced was blood. All receptors derive from a woman aged 60-75 years in good health.

This clonotype came up a few times. The chain combines TRBV6-5 with TRBJ2-1; 8 nucleotides line up with TRBD2. The J call may be faulty, since TRBJ2-7 better matches the DNA end. Germline V gene sequence: CDR1 MNHEY, CDR2 SVGAGI. CDR3 length: 16 amino acids. The CDR3: CASTHESGRTYNEQYF. The CDR3 region has the DNA TGTGCCAGCACCCACGAAAGCGGGAGAACCTACAATGAGCAGTACTTC.

This clonotype was picked up many times. This chain uses TRBV9 with TRBJ2-3, with 12 nucleotides matching TRBD2. CDR3 size: 16 residues. The ends lost 0 bases at V and 5 bases at J; junction bases unmatched: 4. Germline V gene data show CDR1 as SGDLS and CDR2 as YYNGEE. The CDR3 loop reads CASSVASGGAGDTQYF. CDR3 nucleotides: TGTGCCAGCAGCGTAGCTAGCGGGGGGGCTGGAGATACGCAGTATTTT.

Only a few counts were recorded for this clonotype. This chain joins TRBV9 and TRBJ2-7; the D call may be TRBD1 or TRBD2 (5 bases each). The J call may be faulty, since TRBJ2-5 better matches the DNA end. The CDR3 consists of 15 residues. Looked up from germline, CDR1 is SGDLS and CDR2 is YYNGEE. CDR3 bases: TGTGCCAGCAGCGTAGGGGACGGGCGGTCAGAGACCCAGTACTTC. Protein product: CASSVGDGRSETQYF.

The J gene is TRBJ1-6, the V gene TRBV10-3; D gene uncertain. There are 15 residues in the CDR3. Germline CDR1 and CDR2: ENHRY and SYGVKD. Trimming took 3 bases from V and 7 from J, leaving 13 bases between them. CDR3 protein: CAISDTGVENSPLHF. The CDR3 DNA sequence: TGTGCCATCAGTGACACGGGAGTAGAGAATTCACCCCTCCACTTT.

This clonotype occurred a few times. This chain joins TRBV5-1 and TRBJ2-5, with D perhaps matching TRBD2 (6 bases). The V gene lost 1 base and the J gene lost 1 base, with 11 bases spanning the gap. CDR1 and CDR2 from the germline V gene are SGHRS and YFSETQ. The CDR3 sequence is 15 residues long. The CDR3 region is CASSLNSAGQETQYF. Written as DNA, the CDR3 is TGCGCCAGCAGCTTGAACTCAGCGGGCCAAGAGACCCAGTACTTC.

This clonotype was counted once. This chain joins TRBV20-1 and TRBJ2-7; D possibly uses TRBD1 or TRBD2 (5 bases each). The DNA end lines up better with TRBJ2-5; the J call may be wrong. This CDR3 has 14 amino acids. Germline V gene data show CDR1 as DFQATT and CDR2 as SNEGSKA (reference sequence). The CDR3 spells CSARRAEGRETQYF. The DNA of the CDR3 is TGCAGTGCTAGAAGGGCCGAGGGGCGAGAGACCCAGTACTTC.

The chain recombines TRBV10-2 with TRBJ2-7; D is undetermined. The CDR3 has 12 amino acids. The V gene lost 10 bases and the J gene lost 0 bases, with 10 bases spanning the gap. Germline CDR1 WSHSY, CDR2 SAAADI. The chain's CDR3 is CAISRSSYEQYF. CDR3 bases: TGCGCCATCAGCCGAAGCTCCTACGAGCAGTACTTC.

Regarding this clonotype: A much bigger clone sits one base away, suggesting this may be a read error. V is TRBV3-1 and J is TRBJ2-1; D gene ambiguous. Germline V lookup: CDR1 LGHDT, CDR2 YNNKEL (reference sequence). This CDR3 is 12 amino acids long. The DNA for the CDR3 is TGTGTCAGCAGCCAAACACCCAATGAGCAGTTCTTC. Residues: CVSSQTPNEQFF.

The CDR3 sequence is CASSPYSVYGNTIYF. The DNA for the CDR3 is TGTGCCAGCAGTCCCTACAGTGTATATGGAAACACCATATATTTT. This rearrangement joins TRBV6-6 to TRBJ1-3; D uncertain. Trimming shortened V by 5 bases and J by 3 bases, and 14 bases separated the two germline ends. The germline gives CDR1 MNHNY, CDR2 SVGAGI (reference sequence). The CDR3 extends over 15 amino acids.

The gene calls are TRBV12-5 and TRBJ1-1; D gene ambiguous. Looked up from germline, CDR1 is LGHNT and CDR2 is FRNRAP. The CDR3 covers 12 residues. Between the trimmed V and J ends, which lost 8 bases and 4 bases, there was a span of 11 bases. CDR3 nucleotides: TGTGCTAGTAGTATCCCGCCCACTGAAGCTTTCTTT. It is translated as CASSIPPTEAFF.

Worth noting for this clonotype: Germline is not matched at one junction end, which may reflect a read error. The chain uses TRBV7-9 and TRBJ1-2; maybe TRBD1 (6 bases). The CDR3 has 13 amino acids. Germline loops: CDR1 SEHNR, CDR2 FQNEAQ (reference sequence). CDR3 in amino acids: CASSPLGGGGHTF. For the CDR3, the DNA is TGTGCCAGCAGCCCCCTGGGGGGCGGTGGCCACACCTTC.

The chain is built from TRBV12-3 or TRBV12-4 and TRBJ2-1, with 7 bases matching TRBD2. This CDR3 has 12 amino acids. Germline trimming cut 6 bases from V and 12 bases from J; bases unmatched to any gene: 8. CDR3 residues: CASSPSGFRQFF. In DNA form, the CDR3 reads TGTGCCAGCAGCCCTAGCGGCTTTAGGCAGTTCTTC.

The V and J genes are TRBV5-6 and TRBJ1-4; 8 bases are a match to TRBD1. Looked up from germline, CDR1 is SGHDT and CDR2 is YYEEEE. The CDR3 contains 14 residues. With V trimmed by 0 bases and J by 7 bases, 2 bases remained unmatched. The CDR3 coding sequence is TGTGCCAGCAGCTTGGATGGGACAGGTGAAAAACTGTTTTTT. Translation: CASSLDGTGEKLFF.

The gene calls are TRBV5-1 and TRBJ1-5; TRBD1 might be the D (6 bases). From germline, CDR1 is SGHRS and CDR2 YFSETQ. The CDR3 runs to 15 residues. The V end was cut by 3 bases, the J end by 5 bases, with 15 bases between. CDR3 nucleotides: TGCGCCAGCAGCTCGGCCGGGGGCTCGGATCAGCCCCAGCATTTT. Protein: CASSSAGGSDQPQHF.

Only a few counts were recorded for this clonotype. The V gene is TRBV20-1, the J gene TRBJ2-1; TRBD2 matches 10 bases. The V and J ends lost 3 bases and 5 bases, in that order; junction bases with no gene match: 13. The CDR3 runs to 17 residues. CDR1 and CDR2 from the germline V gene are DFQATT and SNEGSKA (reference sequence). CDR3 bases: TGCAGTGCTAGGAAGGGAGCGGGAGGGCCCTCGAACAATGAGCAGTTCTTC. This sequence encodes CSARKGAGGPSNNEQFF.

This clonotype was observed a few times. This sequence joins TRBV7-9 and TRBJ1-5; 8 nucleotides agree with TRBD1. This CDR3 has 15 amino acids. The junction had 5 bases not matched to a gene; V was cut back by 5 bases and J by 2 bases. Per germline, CDR1 SEHNR and CDR2 FQNEAQ (reference sequence). The CDR3 sequence: CASSQEQGGNQPQHF. DNA of the CDR3: TGTGCCAGCAGCCAAGAACAGGGGGGCAATCAGCCCCAGCATTTT.

V is TRBV5-4 and J is TRBJ2-7; 10 bases align to TRBD1. The end of the DNA aligns better with TRBJ2-5, so the J call may be wrong. This CDR3 contains 15 residues. Germline CDR1 reads SGHNT; CDR2 reads YYREEE (reference sequence). For the CDR3, the DNA is TGTGCCAGCAGCCGCATGACAGGGGGCGAAGAGACCCAGTACTTC. Translation gives CASSRMTGGEETQYF.

The V gene is TRBV12-3 or TRBV12-4, the J gene TRBJ2-7, with TRBD2 matching over 12 bases. The CDR3 is 14 amino acids. Trimming at V came to 9 bases and at J to 7 bases, leaving 10 bases not matched to a gene. In DNA, the CDR3 is TGTGCCAGTTACCCTAGCGGGAGGGCTGGTGAGCAGTACTTC. Residues: CASYPSGRAGEQYF.

This clonotype was detected a few times. The genes are TRBV7-2 and TRBJ2-3; D is unclear. Between the trimmed V and J ends, which lost 3 bases and 2 bases, there was a span of 12 bases. The CDR3 length is 15 residues. Germline V gene sequence: CDR1 SGHTA, CDR2 FQGNSA. The DNA of the CDR3 is TGTGCCAGCAGCTTGCTTGAGCGACCCACAGATACGCAGTATTTT. This sequence encodes CASSLLERPTDTQYF. The whole variable domain, filled in from reference TRBV7-2 and TRBJ2-3, reads GAGVSQSPSNKVTEKGKDVELRCDPISGHTALYWYRQSLGQGLEFLIYFQGNSAPDKSGLPSDRFSAERTGGSVSTLTIQRTQQEDSAVYLCASSLLERPTDTQYFGPGTRLTVL.

As to this clonotype: A much larger clone lies one base from this, so it may be a read error. The rearrangement links TRBV3-1 to TRBJ2-5; tentatively, D is TRBD1 or TRBD2 (5 bases each). The DNA matches TRBJ2-7 better at its end, which makes the J call doubtful. This CDR3 is built from 14 residues. The germline CDR1 and CDR2 sequences are LGHDT and YNNKEL (reference sequence). The CDR3: CASSQGLGENEQYF. DNA of the CDR3: TGTGCCAGCAGCCAAGGGCTGGGGGAAAACGAGCAGTACTTC.

This chain connects TRBV29-1 to TRBJ2-1, with no clear D. The last part of the DNA fits TRBJ2-7 better; the J call may be wrong. This CDR3 region has 16 residues. Germline CDR1 is SQVTM and CDR2 is ANQGSEA. CDR3 sequence: CSVEGDAYSSYNEQYF. The CDR3 coding sequence is TGCAGCGTTGAAGGGGATGCATACAGCTCCTACAATGAGCAGTACTTC.

The chain is built from TRBV2 and TRBJ2-7; 9 bases map to TRBD2. The J call is doubtful: the DNA matches TRBJ2-5 better. CDR1 is SNHLY, CDR2 FYNNEI, per germline. The CDR3 totals 15 residues. CDR3 coding DNA: TGTGCCAGCAAAATGACCCTAGCGGGGCAAGAGACCCAGTACTTC. Translation: CASKMTLAGQETQYF.

The genes are TRBV2 and TRBJ2-1; 12 positions match TRBD2. Losses at the gene ends were 5 bases for V and 9 bases for J; bases not matched to a gene: 5. Germline V CDR1 and CDR2: SNHLY, FYNNEI. The CDR3 sequence is 14 residues long. The DNA of the CDR3 is TGTGCCAGCAGTCGGACTAGCGGGGTCGGTGAGCAGTTCTTC. The encoded protein is CASSRTSGVGEQFF.

CDR3 sequence (DNA): TGCAGCGTTGAGAGGGCCTCAGCGGGGGAGACCCAGTACTTC. It yields the protein CSVERASAGETQYF. This rearrangement joins TRBV29-1 to TRBJ2-7, with 7 bases fitting TRBD2. The DNA end lines up better with TRBJ2-5; the J call may be wrong. The length of the CDR3 is 14 residues. Germline CDR1 reads SQVTM; CDR2 reads ANQGSEA.

This clonotype was detected only a few times. The chain's CDR3 is CASSFLAGGGSTDTQYF. In DNA, the CDR3 is TGCGCCAGCAGCTTTCTAGCGGGAGGTGGTAGCACAGATACGCAGTATTTT. The rearrangement links TRBV5-1 to TRBJ2-3; 11 bases map to TRBD2. Germline CDR1 is SGHRS and CDR2 is YFSETQ. V was clipped by 2 bases and J by 0 bases; unmatched bases: 5. The CDR3 length is 17 residues.

The rearrangement links TRBV13 to TRBJ2-7, with D perhaps given as TRBD1 or TRBD2 (8 bases each). The CDR3 covers 18 residues. The germline V gene has CDR1 PRHDT and CDR2 FYEKMQ (reference sequence). Trimming left V 5 bases short and J 1 base short, with 24 bases between. In DNA form, the CDR3 reads TGTGCCAGCAGCCGCGGGGGGACAGGACCCTTGGGGTCCTACGAGCAGTACTTC. This sequence encodes CASSRGGTGPLGSYEQYF.

This chain connects TRBV10-3 to TRBJ2-7, with 9 nucleotides matching TRBD1. The germline gives CDR1 ENHRY, CDR2 SYGVKD. J lost 2 bases, V lost 4 bases, and 6 bases had no gene match. The CDR3 runs to 15 residues. Here the CDR3 reads CAISGTGAAAYEQYF. As DNA, the CDR3 is TGTGCCATCAGTGGGACAGGGGCCGCCGCCTACGAGCAGTACTTC.

This sequence joins TRBV20-1 and TRBJ2-5; D remains unclear. The CDR3 extends over 15 amino acids. Germline CDR1 reads DFQATT; CDR2 reads SNEGSKA (reference sequence). Trimming pared 0 bases from V and 1 base from J, leaving 12 bases between. This chain's CDR3 is CSARDLSGPQETQYF. CDR3 DNA: TGCAGTGCTAGAGATCTTTCCGGACCCCAAGAGACCCAGTACTTC.

The V gene is TRBV29-1, the J gene TRBJ1-1, with 8 bases fitting TRBD1. The length of the CDR3 is 13 residues. The germline gives CDR1 SQVTM, CDR2 ANQGSEA. V was clipped by 7 bases and J by 5 bases; unmatched bases: 9. CDR3 sequence (DNA): TGCAGCGCTCGAACAGGGGGACGAACTGAAGCTTTCTTT. Protein product: CSARTGGRTEAFF. Combining the CDR3 with reference TRBV29-1 and TRBJ1-1 gives the whole variable domain SAVISQKPSRDICQRGTSLTIQCQVDSQVTMMFWYRQQPGQSLTLIATANQGSEATYESGFVIDKFPISRPNLTFSTLTVSNMSPEDSSIYLCSARTGGRTEAFFGQGTRLTVV.

This chain links TRBV9 with TRBJ2-1; possibly TRBD1 or TRBD2 for D (5 bases each). This CDR3 spans 17 amino acids. With 3 bases removed from V and 0 bases from J, the gap between germline ends came to 16 bases. Germline V lookup: CDR1 SGDLS, CDR2 YYNGEE. CDR3 bases: TGTGCCAGCAGCGCCCGAGGGACGGCCTACTCCTACAATGAGCAGTTCTTC. It yields the protein CASSARGTAYSYNEQFF.